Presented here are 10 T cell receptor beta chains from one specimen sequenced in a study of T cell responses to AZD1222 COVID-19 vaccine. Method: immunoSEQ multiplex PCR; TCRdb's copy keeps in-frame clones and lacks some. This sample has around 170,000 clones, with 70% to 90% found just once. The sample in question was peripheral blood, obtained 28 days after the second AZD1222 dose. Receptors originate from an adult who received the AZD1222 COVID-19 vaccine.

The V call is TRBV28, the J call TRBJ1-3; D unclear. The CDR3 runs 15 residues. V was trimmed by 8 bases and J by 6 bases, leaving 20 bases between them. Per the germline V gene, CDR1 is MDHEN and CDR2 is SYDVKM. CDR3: CASHTGNSWINTIYF. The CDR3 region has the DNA TGTGCCAGCCACACCGGGAACAGCTGGATAAACACCATATATTTT.

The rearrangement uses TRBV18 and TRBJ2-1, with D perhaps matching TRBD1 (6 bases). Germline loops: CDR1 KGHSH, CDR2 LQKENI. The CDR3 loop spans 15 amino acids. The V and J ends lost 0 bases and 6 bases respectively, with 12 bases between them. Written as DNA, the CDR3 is TGTGCCAGCTCACCACCTATTCAGGGGATCAATGAGCAGTTCTTC. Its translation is CASSPPIQGINEQFF.

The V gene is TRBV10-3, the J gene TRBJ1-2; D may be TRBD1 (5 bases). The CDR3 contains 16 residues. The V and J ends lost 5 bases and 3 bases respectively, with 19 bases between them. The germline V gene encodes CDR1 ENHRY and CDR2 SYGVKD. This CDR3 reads CAISQSGGRSDYGYTF. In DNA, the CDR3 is TGTGCCATCAGTCAATCCGGGGGGAGATCTGACTATGGCTACACCTTC.

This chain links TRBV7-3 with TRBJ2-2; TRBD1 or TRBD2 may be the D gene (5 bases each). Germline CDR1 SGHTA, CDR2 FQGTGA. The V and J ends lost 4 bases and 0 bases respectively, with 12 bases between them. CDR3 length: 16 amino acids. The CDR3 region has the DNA TGTGCCAGCAGCTCACCGGGACCCGCGAACACCGGGGAGCTGTTTTTT. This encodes CASSSPGPANTGELFF.

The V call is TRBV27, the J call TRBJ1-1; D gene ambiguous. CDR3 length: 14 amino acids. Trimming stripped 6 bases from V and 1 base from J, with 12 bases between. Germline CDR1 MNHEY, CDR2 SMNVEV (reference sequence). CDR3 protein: CASSEIGPNTEAFF. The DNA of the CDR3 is TGTGCCAGCAGCGAGATCGGGCCGAACACTGAAGCTTTCTTT.

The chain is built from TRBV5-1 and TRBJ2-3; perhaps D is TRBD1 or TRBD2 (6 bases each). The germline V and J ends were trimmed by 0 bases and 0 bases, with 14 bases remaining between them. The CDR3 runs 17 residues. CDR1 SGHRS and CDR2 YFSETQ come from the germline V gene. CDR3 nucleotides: TGCGCCAGCAGCTTGGGGGGCGGGACAACTAGCACAGATACGCAGTATTTT. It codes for CASSLGGGTTSTDTQYF.

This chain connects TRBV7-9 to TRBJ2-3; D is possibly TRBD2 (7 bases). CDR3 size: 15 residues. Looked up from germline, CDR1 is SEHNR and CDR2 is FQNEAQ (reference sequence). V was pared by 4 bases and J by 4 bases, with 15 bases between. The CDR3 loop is CASSSGRGGSDTQYF. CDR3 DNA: TGTGCCAGCAGCTCCGGAAGGGGGGGCTCAGATACGCAGTATTTT.

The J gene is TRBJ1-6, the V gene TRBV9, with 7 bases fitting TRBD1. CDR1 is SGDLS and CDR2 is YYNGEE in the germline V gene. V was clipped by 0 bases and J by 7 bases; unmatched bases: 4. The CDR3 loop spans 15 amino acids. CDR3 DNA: TGTGCCAGCAGCGTAGACAGGGGACAAAATTCACCCCTCCACTTT. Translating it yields CASSVDRGQNSPLHF. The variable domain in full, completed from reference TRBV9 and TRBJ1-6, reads DSGVTQTPKHLITATGQRVTLRCSPRSGDLSVYWYQQSLDQGLQFLIQYYNGEERAKGNILERFSAQQFPDLHSELNLSSLELGDSALYFCASSVDRGQNSPLHFGNGTRLTVT.

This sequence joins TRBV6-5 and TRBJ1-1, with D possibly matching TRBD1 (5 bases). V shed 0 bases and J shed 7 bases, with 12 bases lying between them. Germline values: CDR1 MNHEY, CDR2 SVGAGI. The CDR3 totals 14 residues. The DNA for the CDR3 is TGTGCCAGCAGTTACTCCCAAGGGGCATATGAAGCTTTCTTT. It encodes CASSYSQGAYEAFF.

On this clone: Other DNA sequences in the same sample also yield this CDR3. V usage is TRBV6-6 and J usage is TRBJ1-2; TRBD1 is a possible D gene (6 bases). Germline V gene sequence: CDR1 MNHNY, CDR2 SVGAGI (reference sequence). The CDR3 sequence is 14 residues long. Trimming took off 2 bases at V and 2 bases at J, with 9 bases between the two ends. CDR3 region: CASSYGTGNYGYTF. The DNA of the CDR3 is TGTGCCAGCAGTTACGGAACAGGGAACTATGGCTACACCTTC.